These T cell receptor beta chains were read from a single sample in a study of blood T cell repertoires in COVID-19. Using immunoSEQ multiplex PCR, the repertoire was profiled, and TCRdb retains in-frame clones only, with some absent. This sample has 140,000 to 150,000 clones, with 84% found just once. Source material: PBMCs or T cells enriched from blood (not recorded which). These receptors came from a woman aged 45 to 65 who had been exposed to COVID-19. Each CDR3 is given with its conserved first and last residue.

>TRBJ1-4|TRBV19
CASSPQVLDEKLFF
>TRBJ2-1|TRBV19
CASSIGGTSSGSEQFF
>TRBJ1-6|TRBV7-8
CASSSDRVPRPYNSPLHF
>TRBJ1-1|TRBV15
CATSTRTQGRAEAFF
>TRBJ2-7|TRBV21-1
CASSQLRGGEQYF
>TRBJ2-6|TRBV30
CAWSVRGAGANVLTF
>TRBJ2-7|TRBV29-1
CSVGTLAGGQKNEQYF
>TRBJ2-3|TRBV29-1
CSAKAGKNTQYF
>TRBJ2-1|TRBV18
CASSGGQGNEQFF
>TRBJ2-3|TRBV18
CASSPDAAIGLAGTSTDTQYF
>TRBJ2-1|TRBV27
CASATRDSPYNEQFF
>TRBJ1-2|TRBV18
CASSPKGASGYTF
>TRBJ2-2|TRBV2
CASRETSVGTGELFF
>TRBJ1-2|TRBV19
CASSRGEDGYTF
>TRBJ2-7|TRBV7-6
CASSLDGSGYEQYF
>TRBJ2-1|TRBV21-1
CARYRGEQFF
>TRBJ2-2|TRBV7-6
CASSLNRSGRRGTGELFF
>TRBJ2-3|TRBV29-1
CSVREKPDTQYF
>TRBJ2-7|TRBV6-2/TRBV6-3
CASSFGLAWSYEQYF
>TRBJ1-2|TRBV7-9
CAIQGDYGYTF
>TRBJ1-2|TRBV6-1
CASSEPSGTGVIYTF
>TRBJ1-5|TRBV19
CASSIWDRANQPQHF
>TRBJ2-3|TRBV4-2
CASSQRDRDADTQYF
>TRBJ1-6|TRBV7-9
CASSLAGVGSPLHF